Following are 19 T cell receptor beta chains from one sample sequenced in a study of T cells in Graves' hyperthyroidism and ophthalmopathy. The CDR3 regions of TCR beta were amplified from RNA transcripts. The HTBI primer set served for first-round RT-PCR of the TCR CDR3. TCRdb used MiXCR to reprocess the multiplex PCR reads, holding one entry per CDR3 protein. The table shows about 580,000 distinct CDR3 sequences, with 11% to 15% occurring only once. The sample consisted of blood. The receptors were gathered from a woman aged 25 to 39 with Graves' hyperthyroidism that later progressed to Graves' ophthalmopathy.

This clonotype has a count of ten or more. The genes are TRBV12-3 or TRBV12-4 and TRBJ2-3; tentatively, D is TRBD2 (5 bases). The CDR3 length is 16 residues. Trimming cost V 3 bases and J 0 bases, with 13 bases left between them. CDR3 coding DNA: TGTGCCAGCAGTTTCCTCCCCCCGGGAAGCACAGATACGCAGTATTTT. This gives the protein CASSFLPPGSTDTQYF.

The chain is built from TRBV19 and TRBJ2-7; the match to TRBD1 covers 8 bases. CDR1 and CDR2 (germline): LNHDA, SQIVND (reference sequence). The CDR3 length is 19 residues. Trimming took 5 bases from V and 2 from J; bases not matched to a gene: 20. The DNA for the CDR3 is TGTGCCAGTAGTGCGCAAATCCCCGGGACAGGCAACCCCCCCTACGAGCAGTACTTC. Amino acids: CASSAQIPGTGNPPYEQYF.

This clonotype was observed at least ten times. The gene calls are TRBV28 and TRBJ2-5, with D possibly TRBD2 on 6 matching bases. Trimming took 1 base from V and 7 from J, leaving 13 bases between them. This CDR3 region has 14 residues. The germline gives CDR1 MDHEN, CDR2 SYDVKM. Here the CDR3 DNA reads TGTGCCAGCAGTTTATTACAGGCCGGGGGGACCCAGTACTTC. Translated, it gives CASSLLQAGGTQYF.

This clonotype was seen many times. The V and J genes are TRBV7-9 and TRBJ1-5; 7 bases are shared with TRBD1. The germline V gene has CDR1 SEHNR and CDR2 FQNEAQ (reference sequence). Unmatched junction bases numbered 7, after V lost 4 bases and J lost 4 bases. The CDR3 has 15 residues. CDR3 nucleotides: TGTGCCAGCAGCTCGAGCGACAGGGCAAATCAGCCCCAGCATTTT. This encodes CASSSSDRANQPQHF. The full variable domain, rest sourced from reference TRBV7-9 and TRBJ1-5, is DTGVSQNPRHKITKRGQNVTFRCDPISEHNRLYWYRQTLGQGPEFLTYFQNEAQLEKSRLLSDRFSAERPKGSFSTLEIQRTEQGDSAMYLCASSSSDRANQPQHFGDGTRLSIL.

This clonotype was detected a few times. The chain employs TRBV20-1 and TRBJ2-7, with 7 bases aligning to TRBD1. The germline gives CDR1 DFQATT, CDR2 SNEGSKA (reference sequence). With V trimmed by 1 base and J by 4 bases, 7 bases remained unmatched. The CDR3 is 14 amino acids. CDR3 loop: CSARVPGQTYEQYF. In DNA, the CDR3 is TGCAGTGCTAGAGTTCCGGGACAGACTTACGAGCAGTACTTC.

This clonotype has ten or more counts. This rearrangement joins TRBV14 to TRBJ2-7; no definite D call. Trimming took 3 bases from V and 6 from J, leaving 12 bases between them. CDR1 SGHDN and CDR2 FVKESK come from the germline V gene. There are 13 residues in the CDR3. The CDR3 protein is CASSQSRSSEQYF. The CDR3 DNA sequence: TGTGCCAGCAGCCAGAGCCGTAGCAGCGAGCAGTACTTC.

The J gene is TRBJ2-1, the V gene TRBV27, with TRBD1 identical over 7 bases. V shed 4 bases, J shed 0 bases, and the junction held 6 bases outside the gene matches. There are 16 residues in the CDR3. The V gene's germline CDR1 is MNHEY and CDR2 SMNVEV (reference sequence). The CDR3 loop is CASSSLQGSSYNEQFF. The DNA of the CDR3 is TGTGCCAGCAGTTCCTTACAGGGGAGCTCCTACAATGAGCAGTTCTTC.

A remark on this clonotype: At one of its ends the junction is not consistent with the germline gene, which may arise from a read error. The rearrangement links TRBV18 to TRBJ1-5; D is perhaps TRBD1 (5 bases). This CDR3 is built from 14 residues. Germline V gene sequence: CDR1 KGHSH, CDR2 LQKENI. The CDR3 loop reads CASPPQTANQPQHF. CDR3 bases: TGTGCCAGCCCACCACAGACAGCTAATCAGCCCCAGCATTTT. Looking up the rest from reference TRBV18 and TRBJ1-5 gives the full variable domain: NAGVMQNPRHLVRRRGQEARLRCSPMKGHSHVYWYRQLPEEGLKFMVYLQKENIIDESGMPKERFSAEFPKEGPSILRIQQVVRGDSAAYFCASPPQTANQPQHFGDGTRLSIL.

This clonotype was detected many times. This chain joins TRBV11-1 and TRBJ2-5; D is unclear. The V end was cut by 0 bases, the J end by 5 bases, with 7 bases between. CDR3 size: 13 residues. Germline loops: CDR1 SGHAT, CDR2 FQDESV (reference sequence). CDR3 in DNA: TGTGCCAGCAGCTTAGCCGGGCGGGAGACCCAGTACTTC. Its translation: CASSLAGRETQYF.

Ten or more counts support this clonotype. The chain combines TRBV7-2 with TRBJ1-4; possibly TRBD1 for D (6 bases). The CDR3 length is 14 residues. V lost 5 bases and J lost 6, with 13 bases in between. Germline values: CDR1 SGHTA, CDR2 FQGNSA. The CDR3, as DNA: TGTGCCAGCAGCCCCCGGGACATGGATGAAAAACTGTTTTTT. Encoded protein: CASSPRDMDEKLFF.

This clonotype came up many times. The chain uses TRBV14 and TRBJ1-2; D is perhaps TRBD1 (5 bases). Between the trimmed V and J ends, which lost 4 bases and 4 bases, there was a span of 22 bases. CDR1 is SGHDN, CDR2 FVKESK, per germline. This CDR3 contains 17 residues. The CDR3 DNA is TGTGCCAGCAGCCGACAACCCACGGGACTCTCACTCTATGGCTACACCTTC. Protein sequence: CASSRQPTGLSLYGYTF.

This chain uses TRBV27 with TRBJ1-2, with D tentatively TRBD1 (5 bases). V was shortened by 7 bases and J by 5 bases, with 11 bases between the two germline ends. The CDR3 is 12 amino acids. Germline-derived CDR1 and CDR2 are MNHEY and SMNVEV (reference sequence). The CDR3 is CASKEGSYGYTF. DNA of the CDR3: TGTGCCAGCAAGGAGGGGAGTTATGGCTACACCTTC.

This clonotype was found many times. This chain connects TRBV7-9 to TRBJ2-1; TRBD2 matches at 7 bases. The CDR3 extends over 17 amino acids. The germline gives CDR1 SEHNR, CDR2 FQNEAQ (reference sequence). The trim removed 5 bases at V and 7 bases at J, leaving 17 bases unmatched. The chain's CDR3 is CASSLIRDAGALNEQFF. The CDR3 nucleotides are TGTGCCAGCAGCCTCATAAGGGACGCGGGAGCCCTAAATGAGCAGTTCTTC.

The chain carries TRBV20-1 and TRBJ1-1; D is unclear. Between the trimmed V and J ends, which lost 0 bases and 1 base, there was a span of 9 bases. The CDR3 totals 14 residues. Germline CDR1 DFQATT, CDR2 SNEGSKA (reference sequence). CDR3 in amino acids: CSARDSGKNTEAFF. The CDR3 DNA reads TGCAGTGCTAGAGATTCGGGAAAGAACACTGAAGCTTTCTTT.

There are many counts of this clonotype. The chain combines TRBV27 with TRBJ2-1; 11 nucleotides match TRBD2. V was clipped by 7 bases and J by 4 bases; unmatched bases: 12. Germline-derived CDR1 and CDR2 are MNHEY and SMNVEV (reference sequence). CDR3 length equals 17 residues. The CDR3 sequence is CASTPAPLAGAYNEQFF. CDR3 coding DNA: TGTGCCAGCACCCCCGCTCCACTAGCGGGAGCTTACAATGAGCAGTTCTTC.

This clonotype was observed many times. The chain couples TRBV14 to TRBJ2-1, with 10 bases identical to TRBD1. Germline CDR1 and CDR2: SGHDN and FVKESK. CDR3 length: 17 residues. V shed 0 bases, J shed 6 bases, and the junction held 8 bases outside the gene matches. CDR3 amino acids: CASSQEQGTGVGNEQFF. CDR3 in DNA: TGTGCCAGCAGCCAAGAGCAAGGGACAGGGGTCGGCAATGAGCAGTTCTTC. The variable domain in full, completed from reference TRBV14 and TRBJ2-1, reads EAGVTQFPSHSVIEKGQTVTLRCDPISGHDNLYWYRRVMGKEIKFLLHFVKESKQDESGMPNNRFLAERTGGTYSTLKVQPAELEDSGVYFCASSQEQGTGVGNEQFFGPGTRLTVL.

This clonotype showed up just a few times. V is TRBV19 and J is TRBJ1-5; D is uncertain. V was trimmed by 8 bases and J by 0 bases, leaving 14 bases between them. The CDR3 runs to 15 residues. The germline gives CDR1 LNHDA, CDR2 SQIVND (reference sequence). For the CDR3, the DNA is TGTGCCAGTCAACCGGGAACTTATAGCAATCAGCCCCAGCATTTT. Amino acid sequence: CASQPGTYSNQPQHF.

The CDR3 sequence: CASSGDSADTQYF. The CDR3 DNA follows: TGTGCCAGCAGTGGGGACTCCGCAGATACGCAGTATTTT. The chain couples TRBV2 to TRBJ2-3; possible D gene TRBD2, 6 bases. V was shortened by 4 bases and J by 4 bases, with 9 bases between the two germline ends. This CDR3 is built from 13 residues. Germline values: CDR1 SNHLY, CDR2 FYNNEI.

The J gene is TRBJ2-1, the V gene TRBV28, with TRBD2 as a possible D gene (6 bases). Trimming took off 6 bases at V and 3 bases at J, with 12 bases between the two ends. CDR3 length: 14 residues. Germline CDR1 reads MDHEN; CDR2 reads SYDVKM. The CDR3 loop is CASRAGQLYNEQFF. In DNA, the CDR3 is TGTGCCAGCAGGGCGGGGCAGCTCTACAATGAGCAGTTCTTC.